This T cell receptor beta chain was observed in a study of shared clonotypes between healthy human individuals. Study context: Donors had three CD4 naive, three CD4 memory, two CD8 naive and one CD8 memory plate apiece.

Overall study results and limits: The four-donor shared clonotypes exceeded non-shared clonotypes in generation probability, with non-shared ones scoring lower.

To note about this clone: Its antigen is unknown. A much larger clone differs from this one at a single base, so this may be a read error.

The CDR3 spans 10 residues. Germline V gene lookup returns CDR1 MGHDK and CDR2 SYGVNS. V lost 3 bases to trimming and J lost 6 bases, with 0 bases between them. Genomic DNA of each subset was evenly split across several immunoSEQ plates. TCRdb's table, derived via immunoSEQ multiplex PCR, lists solely in-frame clones and lacks some. The sample carries 300,000 to 400,000 clones, roughly 70% recorded once. This receptor was identified in a young man in good health. The J gene is TRBJ2-1, the V gene TRBV25-1; D is unresolved. The sequenced sample was memory CD4+ T cells sorted from blood. Subset meaning: CD45RA-negative fraction. The CDR3 spells CASSDNEQFF. The CDR3 bases are TGTGCCAGCAGTGACAATGAGCAGTTCTTC.